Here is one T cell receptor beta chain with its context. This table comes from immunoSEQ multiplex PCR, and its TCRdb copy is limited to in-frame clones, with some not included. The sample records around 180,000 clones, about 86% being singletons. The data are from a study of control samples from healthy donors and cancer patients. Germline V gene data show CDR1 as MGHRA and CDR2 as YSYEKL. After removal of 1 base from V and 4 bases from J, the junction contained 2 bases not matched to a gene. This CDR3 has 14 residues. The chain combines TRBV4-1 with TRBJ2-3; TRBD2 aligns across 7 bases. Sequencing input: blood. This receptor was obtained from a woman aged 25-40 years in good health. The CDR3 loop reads CASSQAGGPDTQYF. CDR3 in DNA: TGCGCCAGCAGCCAAGCGGGAGGCCCAGATACGCAGTATTTT.